A selection of T cell receptor beta chains follows, all from one sample in a study of regulatory and conventional T cells in RAG deficiency. Profiled with immunoSEQ multiplex PCR; TCRdb holds only in-frame clones, not every one. The repertoire holds roughly 20,000 clones, with 87% as singletons. The same sample was also used in a study of regulatory T cells.

The sample was Tregs sorted from blood. These receptors came from a human donor in good health. CDR3s include the opening cysteine and the closing phenylalanine or tryptophan. The order of the fields is D gene, J gene, V gene, CDR3 DNA, CDR3 protein. D genes are given only for firm matches.

>TRBD1|TRBJ1-2|TRBV28
TGTGCCAGCAGTTTCCGGACAGGGGCAGGCACCTTC
CASSFRTGAGTF
>.|TRBJ1-2|TRBV5-1
TGCGCCAGCAGCTTAGACAGATTATATGGCTACACCTTC
CASSLDRLYGYTF
>.|TRBJ1-5|TRBV7-8
TGTGCCAGCAGCTTAGCGGCAGGGGAAGGGCAGCCCCAGCATTTT
CASSLAAGEGQPQHF
>.|TRBJ1-1|TRBV19
TGTGCCAGTAGTATAGTAGGGGGGCTCCCGAACACTGAAGCTTTCTTT
CASSIVGGLPNTEAFF
>.|TRBJ2-7|TRBV18
TGTGCCAGCTCCCTCGGGGGTGGCAACGAGCAGTACTTC
CASSLGGGNEQYF
>.|TRBJ1-5|TRBV2
TGTGCCAGCAGTCACCGCCCCGGGGGGGGCAATCAGCCCCAGCATTTT
CASSHRPGGGNQPQHF
>.|TRBJ1-1|TRBV4-1
TGCGCCAGCAGCCATCGTCTGCAGGGGCCGAACACTGAAGCTTTCTTT
CASSHRLQGPNTEAFF
>TRBD2|TRBJ2-2|TRBV10-2
TGCGCCAGCTCTAGCGGGAGTGGGGCCGGGGAGCTGTTTTTT
CASSSGSGAGELFF
>.|TRBJ1-4|TRBV7-9
TGTGCCAGCAGCTTCGGATGGGAAAAACTGTTTTTT
CASSFGWEKLFF
>.|TRBJ2-2|TRBV19
TGTGCCAGTATAAGAGCGGCGAACACCGGGGAGCTGTTTTTT
CASIRAANTGELFF